These T cell receptor beta chains were read from a single sample in a study of T cells in Graves' hyperthyroidism and ophthalmopathy. MiXCR, applied by TCRdb to the multiplex PCR reads, yields one record per CDR3 protein. The sample shows roughly 550,000 distinct CDR3 sequences, roughly a sixth of them seen only once. Input material: blood. These receptors originate from a woman aged 25 to 39 with Graves' ophthalmopathy. The CDR3 runs from the conserved cysteine through the conserved F or W. The order of the fields is J gene, clone size, CDR3 length, D gene, V gene, CDR3 DNA, CDR3 protein. The D gene is left open where the match is weak. Only part of the rows carry a size: once, few, many, or a class if the clone is expanded.

TRBJ2-7 NA 14 NA TRBV4-2 TGTGCCAGCAGCCATGAAGTCAGCGGAGACGAGCAGTACTTC CASSHEVSGDEQYF
TRBJ2-1 NA 16 NA TRBV9 TGTGCCAGCAGCGTAGCACTAGCCCCAGGCTACAATGAGCAGTTCTTC CASSVALAPGYNEQFF
TRBJ2-7 many 15 NA TRBV5-4 TGTGCCAGCAGCTTGTTTGGGGGTCCCTCCTACGAGCAGTACTTC CASSLFGGPSYEQYF
TRBJ2-3 many 13 NA TRBV30 TGTGCCTGGAGTGTATCGACTCCAGATACGCAGTATTTT CAWSVSTPDTQYF
TRBJ2-1 NA 13 NA TRBV5-1 TGCGCCAGCCAGAGGAGCAGAAACAATGAGCAGTTCTTC CASQRSRNNEQFF
TRBJ2-7 many 14 NA TRBV27 TGTGCCAGCAGTTTGAGGGACTTCCTGGACGAGCAGTACTTC CASSLRDFLDEQYF
TRBJ2-1 once 16 TRBD2 TRBV3-1 TGTGCCAGCAGCCAAGGCCTAGCGGGAGGGCCAAATGAGCAGTTCTTC CASSQGLAGGPNEQFF
TRBJ2-5 NA 15 NA TRBV19 TGTGCCAGTAGCATAGCGTCCCAGATCCAAGAGACCCAGTACTTC CASSIASQIQETQYF
TRBJ2-4 many 14 TRBD2 TRBV18 TGTGCCAGCTCACCCGGACTAGCTGGGAACATTCAGTACTTC CASSPGLAGNIQYF
TRBJ2-7 few 12 NA TRBV4-3 TGCGCCAGCAGCCAAGAGGGTGGCGAGCAGTACTTC CASSQEGGEQYF
TRBJ2-1 few 13 NA TRBV6-2/TRBV6-3 TGTGCCAGCAGGGCCCTTAGTGGGAATGAGCAGTTCTTC CASRALSGNEQFF
TRBJ2-1 NA 11 NA TRBV9 TGTGCCAGCAGCAAGAGAGATGAGCAGTTCTTC CASSKRDEQFF
TRBJ2-7 few 15 NA TRBV15 TGTGCCACCAGCAGAGATAGGAAAGGGTCCTACGAGCAGTACTTC CATSRDRKGSYEQYF
TRBJ1-5 many 16 TRBD1 TRBV2 TGTGCCAGCAGTCCGGGACAGGGGGCTTCAAATCAGCCCCAGCATTTT CASSPGQGASNQPQHF
TRBJ2-2 NA 12 TRBD1 TRBV20-1 TGCAGTGCTGAGACAGGGGGGGGGGAGCTGTTTTTT CSAETGGGELFF
TRBJ1-1 few 13 NA TRBV5-4 TGTGCCAGCAGCTTTCGTAGGAACACTGAAGCTTTCTTT CASSFRRNTEAFF
TRBJ2-5 many 15 TRBD1 TRBV6-2/TRBV6-3 TGTGCCAGCAGACTACCCGGACAGGGCCAAGAGACCCAGTACTTC CASRLPGQGQETQYF
TRBJ2-3 many 18 TRBD2 TRBV6-1 TGTGCCAGCAGCTTTCCCGGGACTAGCGGGAGTACCCCAGATACGCAGTATTTT CASSFPGTSGSTPDTQYF